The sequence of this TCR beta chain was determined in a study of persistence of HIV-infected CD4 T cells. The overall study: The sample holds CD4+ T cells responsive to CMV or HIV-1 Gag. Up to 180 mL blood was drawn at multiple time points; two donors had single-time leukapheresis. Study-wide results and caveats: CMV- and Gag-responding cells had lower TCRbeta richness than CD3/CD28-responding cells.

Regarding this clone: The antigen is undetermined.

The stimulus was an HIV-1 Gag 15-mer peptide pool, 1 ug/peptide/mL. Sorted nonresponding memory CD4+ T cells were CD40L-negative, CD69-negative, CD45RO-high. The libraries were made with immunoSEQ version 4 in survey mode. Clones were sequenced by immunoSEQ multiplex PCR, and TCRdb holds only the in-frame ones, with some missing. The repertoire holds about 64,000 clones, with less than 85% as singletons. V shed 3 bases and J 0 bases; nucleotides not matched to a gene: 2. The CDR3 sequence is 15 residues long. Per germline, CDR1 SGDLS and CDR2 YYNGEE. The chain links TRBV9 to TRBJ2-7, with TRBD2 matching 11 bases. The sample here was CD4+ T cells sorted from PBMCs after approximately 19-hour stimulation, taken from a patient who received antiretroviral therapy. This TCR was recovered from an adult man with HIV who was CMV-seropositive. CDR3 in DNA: TGTGCCAGCAGCGCCGGGACTAGCGGCTCCTACGAGCAGTACTTC. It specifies CASSAGTSGSYEQYF.